This T cell receptor (beta chain) was captured in a study of T cell responses to AZD1222 COVID-19 vaccine. Study-level points and caveats: The CD4 TCRs associated with vaccination extended across spike and predominated at 160-218 and 743-854. Donors skewed white British and female; clonal diversity was possibly underestimated. Repertoires in all cases were sampled only once the peak T cell response had passed.

In the case of this clone: Antigen unknown.

Profiling relied on immunoSEQ multiplex PCR, and the TCRdb table lists in-frame clones only, not all of them. The profile covers some 130,000 clones, with roughly 87% appearing a single time and approximately 2.6% taken by the ten largest. V dropped 5 bases and J dropped 0; count of bases not matched to a gene: 4. This CDR3 contains 18 residues. CDR1 SGHNT and CDR2 YENEEA come from the germline V gene. The receptor was derived from an adult who received the AZD1222 COVID-19 vaccine. The sequencing here drew on peripheral blood, taken 28 days after the second AZD1222 dose. The rearrangement links TRBV11-3 to TRBJ2-1; 16 bases line up with TRBD2. The CDR3 protein is CASSTGLAGGSSYNEQFF. The CDR3 region has the DNA TGTGCCAGCAGCACGGGACTAGCGGGGGGGAGCTCCTACAATGAGCAGTTCTTC.